The clone carrying this T cell receptor (beta chain) was found a few times. Listed TCR primers and previously described methods were used for bulk TCR libraries. In TCRdb, the PCR reads were re-called with MiXCR into one record per CDR3 protein. The table includes 100,000 or so distinct CDR3 sequences, over 30% detected once. Naive CD8 T cell sorting was performed on the CD8+CD4-CCR7+CD45RA+ phenotype. This specimen belongs to a study of molecular identifiers for immune sequencing clone quantification. The CDR3 loop spans 15 amino acids. Trimming pared 6 bases from V and 0 bases from J, leaving 12 bases between. Germline CDR1 reads LNHDA; CDR2 reads SQIVND (reference sequence).

The receptor comes from a human donor in good health. Some libraries in this study had Jurkat cell RNA spiked in. Specimen: naive CD8+ T cells from blood, with Jurkat cell RNA spiked in. Subset specified: FACS-sorted CD8+CD4-CCR7+CD45RA+ naive T cells. The chain links TRBV19 to TRBJ2-1; D is perhaps TRBD1 (6 bases). CDR3 in DNA: TGTGCCAGTAGCTCGGGACAAAGCTCCTACAATGAGCAGTTCTTC. Residues: CASSSGQSSYNEQFF.